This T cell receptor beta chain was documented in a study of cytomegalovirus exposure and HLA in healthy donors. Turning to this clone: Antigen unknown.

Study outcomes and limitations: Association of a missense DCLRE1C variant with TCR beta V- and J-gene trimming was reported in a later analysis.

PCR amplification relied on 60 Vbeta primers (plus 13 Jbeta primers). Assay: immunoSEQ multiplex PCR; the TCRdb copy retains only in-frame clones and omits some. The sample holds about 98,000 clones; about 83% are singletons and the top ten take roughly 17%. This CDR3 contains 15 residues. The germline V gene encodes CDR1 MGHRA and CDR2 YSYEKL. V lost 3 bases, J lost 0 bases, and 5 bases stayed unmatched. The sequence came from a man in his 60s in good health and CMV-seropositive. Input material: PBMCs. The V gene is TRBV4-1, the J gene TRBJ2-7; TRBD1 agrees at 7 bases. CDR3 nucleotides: TGCGCCAGCAGCCACGGACAGGCTCGCTCCTACGAGCAGTACTTC. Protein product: CASSHGQARSYEQYF.